This T cell receptor beta chain originates from a study of cytomegalovirus exposure and HLA in healthy donors. In the study overall: There were approximately 81 million unique TCRs (from HLA-typed donors) in an early data release. Findings and caveats of the study: Researchers reported from a later analysis that most CMV-associated TCR beta chains appeared HLA-restricted. What was likely a sequencing artifact was a cluster of highly shared sequence variants.

13 Jbeta primers and 60 Vbeta primers were used for the PCR. The protocol was immunoSEQ multiplex PCR, while the TCRdb copy is restricted to in-frame clones and leaves out a portion. The data contain 90,000 to 120,000 clones, 60% to 80% of them singletons. This CDR3 contains 17 residues. Deletions cut 2 bases from V and 3 bases from J, with 18 bases between. From germline, CDR1 is ENHRY and CDR2 SYGVKD. Details on this clone: The antigen is unknown.

This clonotype originated in a man between 18 and 35 years old in good health and CMV-seronegative. The sequencing sample was made of PBMCs. The chain carries TRBV10-3 and TRBJ2-3, with D perhaps TRBD2 (7 bases). Here the CDR3 reads CAISEGRVGAPTDTQYF. CDR3 bases: TGTGCCATCAGTGAGGGGAGGGTGGGGGCTCCAACAGATACGCAGTATTTT.